This is a list of T cell receptor beta chains from one sample in a study of T cells after yellow fever vaccination. In TCRdb, the 5' RACE reads were re-called with MiXCR into one record per CDR3 protein. The table shows some 600,000 distinct CDR3 sequences, with 9% to 15% occurring only once. The source material was PBMCs, sampled on the day of the yellow fever booster vaccination. The source of these receptors is a man in his thirties or forties who received the YFV17D yellow fever vaccine. Both conserved end residues are part of each CDR3. A D gene is named only where the DNA matches it firmly. Clone size appears in some rows only: once, few, many, or a class for an expanded clone.

D: NA
size: NA
J: TRBJ2-7
V: TRBV12-3/TRBV12-4
CDR3: CASSSNRVYEQYF
DNA: TGTGCCAGCAGTTCCAACCGGGTCTACGAGCAGTACTTC

D: NA
size: NA
J: TRBJ1-6
V: TRBV9
CDR3: CASSVGKDSPLHF
DNA: TGTGCCAGCAGCGTAGGAAAGGATTCACCCCTCCACTTT

D: NA
size: few
J: TRBJ2-1
V: TRBV11-2
CDR3: CASSLVAAEYEQFF
DNA: TGTGCCAGCAGCTTAGTAGCTGCGGAGTATGAGCAGTTCTTC

D: NA
size: few
J: TRBJ1-2
V: TRBV19
CDR3: CASSISTVYGYTF
DNA: TGTGCCAGTAGTATATCGACAGTTTATGGCTACACCTTC

D: NA
size: many
J: TRBJ2-5
V: TRBV5-1
CDR3: CASSPDVPGRETQYF
DNA: TGCGCCAGCAGCCCGGATGTTCCAGGCAGAGAGACCCAGTACTTC

D: TRBD2
size: many
J: TRBJ2-1
V: TRBV20-1
CDR3: CSARGREGLEKQFF
DNA: TGCAGTGCTAGGGGGCGGGAGGGCCTCGAGAAGCAGTTCTTC

D: NA
size: few
J: TRBJ2-5
V: TRBV20-1
CDR3: CSARRGTKQETQYF
DNA: TGCAGTGCTAGACGCGGGACAAAGCAAGAGACCCAGTACTTC

D: NA
size: NA
J: TRBJ2-1
V: TRBV4-2
CDR3: CASSQEMGSYNEQFF
DNA: TGTGCCAGCAGCCAAGAGATGGGGTCATACAATGAGCAGTTCTTC

D: TRBD1
size: NA
J: TRBJ1-6
V: TRBV5-4
CDR3: CASSLPGTDVSPLHF
DNA: TGTGCCAGCAGCTTGCCCGGGACAGACGTCTCCCCCCTCCACTTT

D: TRBD2
size: NA
J: TRBJ2-1
V: TRBV7-2
CDR3: CASSLAGDYWDEQFF
DNA: TGTGCCAGCAGCTTAGCGGGGGACTACTGGGATGAGCAGTTCTTC

D: NA
size: NA
J: TRBJ1-4
V: TRBV20-1
CDR3: CSARSGGEKLFF
DNA: TGCAGTGCTAGATCTGGCGGGGAAAAACTGTTTTTT

D: TRBD2
size: NA
J: TRBJ2-7
V: TRBV12-5
CDR3: CASGLVRTSGSYEQYF
DNA: TGTGCTAGTGGTTTGGTACGCACTAGCGGGTCCTACGAGCAGTACTTC

D: NA
size: few
J: TRBJ2-2
V: TRBV13
CDR3: CASSSRLVVPGRTGELFF
DNA: TGTGCCAGCAGCTCACGGCTGGTAGTACCCGGACGAACCGGGGAGCTGTTTTTT

D: TRBD2
size: NA
J: TRBJ2-1
V: TRBV5-4
CDR3: CASSQLLAGGFNEQFF
DNA: TGTGCCAGCAGCCAATTACTAGCGGGAGGGTTCAATGAGCAGTTCTTC

D: NA
size: NA
J: TRBJ2-7
V: TRBV4-3
CDR3: CASSQDYYDYEQYF
DNA: TGCGCCAGCAGCCAAGATTATTACGATTACGAGCAGTACTTC

D: TRBD2
size: few
J: TRBJ2-7
V: TRBV10-2
CDR3: CASRPGLAGGRAYEQYF
DNA: TGCGCCAGCCGTCCTGGACTAGCGGGAGGTCGAGCCTACGAGCAGTACTTC

D: NA
size: few
J: TRBJ2-5
V: TRBV20-1
CDR3: CSASKTSRETQYF
DNA: TGCAGTGCTAGTAAAACTAGCCGAGAGACCCAGTACTTC

D: NA
size: few
J: TRBJ1-2
V: TRBV12-3/TRBV12-4
CDR3: CASSLPGFGGYTF
DNA: TGTGCCAGCAGTTTACCTGGGTTCGGGGGCTACACCTTC

D: TRBD1
size: NA
J: TRBJ2-7
V: TRBV29-1
CDR3: CSVEGQVGHEQYF
DNA: TGCAGCGTTGAGGGACAGGTCGGCCACGAGCAGTACTTC

D: TRBD1
size: few
J: TRBJ1-1
V: TRBV5-1
CDR3: CASSLRGQYTEAFF
DNA: TGCGCCAGCAGCTTGAGGGGACAGTACACTGAAGCTTTCTTT

D: NA
size: NA
J: TRBJ2-1
V: TRBV7-2
CDR3: CASSEHARSSYNEQFF
DNA: TGTGCCAGCAGCGAACACGCCCGAAGCTCCTACAATGAGCAGTTCTTC

D: NA
size: many
J: TRBJ1-2
V: TRBV4-2
CDR3: CASSQESGYGYTF
DNA: TGTGCCAGCAGCCAAGAATCTGGCTATGGCTACACCTTC

D: TRBD1
size: few
J: TRBJ1-1
V: TRBV7-8
CDR3: CASSRGQGWDTEAFF
DNA: TGTGCCAGCAGCCGAGGACAGGGATGGGACACTGAAGCTTTCTTT

D: NA
size: NA
J: TRBJ2-4
V: TRBV3-1
CDR3: CASSQKAASSYSGIQYF
DNA: TGTGCCAGCAGCCAGAAAGCCGCTAGTAGTTACTCCGGCATTCAGTACTTC

D: NA
size: NA
J: TRBJ2-7
V: TRBV12-3/TRBV12-4
CDR3: CASSSQVSYEQYF
DNA: TGTGCCAGCAGTAGCCAGGTCTCCTACGAGCAGTACTTC

D: NA
size: NA
J: TRBJ2-1
V: TRBV7-2
CDR3: CASSSSQGLGEQFF
DNA: TGTGCCAGCAGCTCCTCCCAGGGGCTCGGTGAGCAGTTCTTC

D: TRBD1
size: few
J: TRBJ2-2
V: TRBV7-6
CDR3: CASSSYRGRVGELFF
DNA: TGTGCCAGCAGCTCCTACAGGGGGCGCGTCGGGGAGCTGTTTTTT

D: NA
size: few
J: TRBJ2-5
V: TRBV7-3
CDR3: CASSPSGAHETQYF
DNA: TGTGCCAGCAGCCCTTCAGGGGCGCATGAGACCCAGTACTTC

D: NA
size: NA
J: TRBJ2-1
V: TRBV29-1
CDR3: CSVEDGGGLIDEQFF
DNA: TGCAGCGTTGAAGATGGAGGGGGCCTTATCGATGAGCAGTTCTTC

D: NA
size: NA
J: TRBJ2-1
V: TRBV20-1
CDR3: CCARDKGAVVDNEQFF
DNA: TGCTGTGCTAGAGATAAAGGGGCGGTGGTGGACAATGAGCAGTTCTTC

D: NA
size: NA
J: TRBJ1-2
V: TRBV7-2
CDR3: CASSLGDNPIYGYTF
DNA: TGTGCCAGCAGCTTAGGGGACAATCCTATCTATGGCTACACCTTC

D: NA
size: NA
J: TRBJ1-1
V: TRBV7-9
CDR3: CASSLEGGSDAFF
DNA: TGTGCCAGCAGCTTAGAAGGGGGGAGCGATGCTTTCTTT

D: NA
size: few
J: TRBJ2-1
V: TRBV20-1
CDR3: CSASLFRPPHQEQFF
DNA: TGCAGTGCTAGCCTCTTCCGGCCCCCCCACCAGGAGCAGTTCTTC

D: TRBD2
size: NA
J: TRBJ2-3
V: TRBV29-1
CDR3: CSVATSSTDTQYF
DNA: TGCAGCGTTGCGACTAGCTCCACAGATACGCAGTATTTT

D: TRBD2
size: few
J: TRBJ2-3
V: TRBV20-1
CDR3: CSAHSPGLAGGTGAQYF
DNA: TGCAGTGCCCATTCCCCCGGACTAGCGGGAGGGACAGGGGCGCAGTATTTT

D: TRBD2
size: few
J: TRBJ2-7
V: TRBV20-1
CDR3: CSARDGRRSYEQYF
DNA: TGCAGTGCTAGAGACGGGAGGCGCTCCTACGAGCAGTACTTC

D: NA
size: few
J: TRBJ2-2
V: TRBV10-1
CDR3: CASSEFGTINTGELFF
DNA: TGCGCCAGCAGTGAATTCGGGACCATAAACACCGGGGAGCTGTTTTTT

D: TRBD2
size: few
J: TRBJ2-3
V: TRBV7-3
CDR3: CASSPLASGSDTQYF
DNA: TGTGCCAGCAGCCCGCTGGCTAGCGGGAGCGATACGCAGTATTTT

D: NA
size: NA
J: TRBJ1-6
V: TRBV15
CDR3: CATSRVGGSPLHF
DNA: TGTGCCACCAGCAGAGTGGGGGGGTCACCCCTCCACTTT

D: NA
size: few
J: TRBJ2-1
V: TRBV12-3/TRBV12-4
CDR3: CASSSWSGFSYNEQFF
DNA: TGTGCCAGCAGTTCGTGGTCAGGATTCTCCTACAATGAGCAGTTCTTC

D: TRBD2
size: NA
J: TRBJ2-1
V: TRBV20-1
CDR3: CSAGTSGRSDNEQFF
DNA: TGCAGTGCTGGAACTAGCGGGAGGTCCGACAATGAGCAGTTCTTC

D: NA
size: few
J: TRBJ2-7
V: TRBV4-3
CDR3: CASSQRQAYEQYF
DNA: TGCGCCAGCAGCCAAAGACAGGCCTACGAGCAGTACTTC

D: NA
size: NA
J: TRBJ1-1
V: TRBV18
CDR3: CASSPLGPLNTEAFF
DNA: TGTGCCAGCTCACCCCTCGGCCCTTTGAACACTGAAGCTTTCTTT

D: NA
size: few
J: TRBJ2-7
V: TRBV15
CDR3: CATSRGDGLDEQYF
DNA: TGTGCCACCAGCAGAGGGGACGGACTCGACGAGCAGTACTTC

D: NA
size: few
J: TRBJ2-7
V: TRBV7-2
CDR3: CASSLQNTVYEQYF
DNA: TGTGCCAGCAGCTTACAGAACACGGTCTACGAGCAGTACTTC

D: NA
size: NA
J: TRBJ1-1
V: TRBV19
CDR3: CAGRRGAEAFF
DNA: TGTGCCGGCAGAAGGGGGGCTGAAGCTTTCTTT

D: TRBD2
size: NA
J: TRBJ2-2
V: TRBV20-1
CDR3: CSAREEAGVWAGELFF
DNA: TGCAGTGCTAGAGAGGAAGCGGGAGTTTGGGCCGGGGAGCTGTTTTTT

D: TRBD1
size: NA
J: TRBJ2-5
V: TRBV6-1
CDR3: CAVRQGARETQYF
DNA: TGTGCCGTACGACAGGGGGCGAGGGAGACCCAGTACTTC

D: NA
size: few
J: TRBJ1-3
V: TRBV3-1
CDR3: CASSLRNTIYF
DNA: TGTGCCAGCAGCCTAAGAAACACCATATATTTT

D: NA
size: NA
J: TRBJ2-2
V: TRBV5-1
CDR3: CASSLSGTPNTGELFF
DNA: TGCGCCAGCAGCTTGTCTGGGACTCCGAACACCGGGGAGCTGTTTTTT

D: TRBD1
size: few
J: TRBJ1-4
V: TRBV11-1
CDR3: CASSLAWRTGVNEKLFF
DNA: TGTGCCAGCAGCTTAGCCTGGCGGACAGGGGTAAATGAAAAACTGTTTTTT